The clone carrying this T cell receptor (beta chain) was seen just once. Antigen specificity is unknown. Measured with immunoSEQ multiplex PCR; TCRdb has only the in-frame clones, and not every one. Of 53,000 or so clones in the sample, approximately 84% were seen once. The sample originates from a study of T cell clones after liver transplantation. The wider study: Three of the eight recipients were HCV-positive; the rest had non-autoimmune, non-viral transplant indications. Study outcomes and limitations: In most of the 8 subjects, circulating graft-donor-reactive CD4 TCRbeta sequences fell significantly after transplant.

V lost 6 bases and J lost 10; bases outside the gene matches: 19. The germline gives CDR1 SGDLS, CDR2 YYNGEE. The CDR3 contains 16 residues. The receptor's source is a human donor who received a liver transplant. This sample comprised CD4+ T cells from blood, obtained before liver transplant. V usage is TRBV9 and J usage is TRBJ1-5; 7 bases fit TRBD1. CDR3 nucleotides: TGTGCCAGCACCATACTACAGGGTACAGGGGCTTCACCCCAGCATTTT. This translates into CASTILQGTGASPQHF.